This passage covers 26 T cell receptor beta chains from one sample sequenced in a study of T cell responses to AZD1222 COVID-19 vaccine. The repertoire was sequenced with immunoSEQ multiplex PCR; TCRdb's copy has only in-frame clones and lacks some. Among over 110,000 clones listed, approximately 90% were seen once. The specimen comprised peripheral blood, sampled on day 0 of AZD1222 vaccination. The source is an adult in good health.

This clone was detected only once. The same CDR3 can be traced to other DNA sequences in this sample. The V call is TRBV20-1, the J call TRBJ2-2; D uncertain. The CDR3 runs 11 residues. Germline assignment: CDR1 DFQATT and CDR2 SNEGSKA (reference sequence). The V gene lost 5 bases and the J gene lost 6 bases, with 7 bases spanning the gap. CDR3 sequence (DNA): TGCAGTGCTTCGGGTGCCGGGGAGCTGTTTTTT. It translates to CSASGAGELFF.

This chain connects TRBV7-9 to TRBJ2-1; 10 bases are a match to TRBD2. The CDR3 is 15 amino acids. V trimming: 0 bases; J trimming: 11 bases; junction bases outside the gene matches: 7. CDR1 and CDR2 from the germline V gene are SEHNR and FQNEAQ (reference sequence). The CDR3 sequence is CASSLAASGSSQQFF. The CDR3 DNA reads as TGTGCCAGCAGCTTAGCGGCTAGCGGGAGTTCTCAGCAGTTCTTC.

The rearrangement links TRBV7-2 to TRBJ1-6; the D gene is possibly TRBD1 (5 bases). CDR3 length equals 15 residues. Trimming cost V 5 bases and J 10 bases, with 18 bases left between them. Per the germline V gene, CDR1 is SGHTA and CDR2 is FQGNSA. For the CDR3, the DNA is TGTGCCAGCAGCCAACTCGGGGGTCTGGGATCACCCCTCCACTTT. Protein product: CASSQLGGLGSPLHF.

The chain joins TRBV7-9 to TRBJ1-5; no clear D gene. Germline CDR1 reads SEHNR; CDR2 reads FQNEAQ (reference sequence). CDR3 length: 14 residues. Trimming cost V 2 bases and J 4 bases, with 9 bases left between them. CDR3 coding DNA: TGTGCCAGCAGCTTAATCGGTAAGAATCAGCCCCAGCATTTT. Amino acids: CASSLIGKNQPQHF.

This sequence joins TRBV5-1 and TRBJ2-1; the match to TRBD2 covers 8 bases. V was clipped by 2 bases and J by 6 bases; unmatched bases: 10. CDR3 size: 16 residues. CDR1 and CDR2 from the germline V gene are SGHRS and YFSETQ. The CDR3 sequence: CASSFGESAGVNEQFF. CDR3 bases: TGCGCCAGCAGCTTCGGGGAGTCAGCGGGAGTCAATGAGCAGTTCTTC.

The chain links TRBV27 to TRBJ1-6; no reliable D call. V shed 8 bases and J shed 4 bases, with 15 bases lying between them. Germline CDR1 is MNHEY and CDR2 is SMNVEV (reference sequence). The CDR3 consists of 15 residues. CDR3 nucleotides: TGTGCCAGCTCTGAGGGCGGACTTTATAATTCACCCCTCCACTTT. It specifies CASSEGGLYNSPLHF.

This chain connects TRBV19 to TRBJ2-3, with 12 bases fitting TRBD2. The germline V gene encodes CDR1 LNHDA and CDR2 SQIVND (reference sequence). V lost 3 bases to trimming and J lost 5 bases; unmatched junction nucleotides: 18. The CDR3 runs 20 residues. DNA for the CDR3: TGTGCCAGTAGTATGTCCACTTCCTTGACTAGCGGGAGAATACGAGATACGCAGTATTTT. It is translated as CASSMSTSLTSGRIRDTQYF.

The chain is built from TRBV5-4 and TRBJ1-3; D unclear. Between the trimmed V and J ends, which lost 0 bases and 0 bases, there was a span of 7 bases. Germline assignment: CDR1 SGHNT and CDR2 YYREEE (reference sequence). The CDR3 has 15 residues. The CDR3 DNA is TGTGCCAGCAGCTTGGACGTTAGCTCTGGAAACACCATATATTTT. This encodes CASSLDVSSGNTIYF.

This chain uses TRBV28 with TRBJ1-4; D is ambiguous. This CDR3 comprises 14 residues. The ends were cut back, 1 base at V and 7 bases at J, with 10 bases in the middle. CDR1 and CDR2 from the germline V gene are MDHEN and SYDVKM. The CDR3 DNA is TGTGCCAGCAGTTTATCGGCGCCAGGTGAAAAACTGTTTTTT. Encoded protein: CASSLSAPGEKLFF.

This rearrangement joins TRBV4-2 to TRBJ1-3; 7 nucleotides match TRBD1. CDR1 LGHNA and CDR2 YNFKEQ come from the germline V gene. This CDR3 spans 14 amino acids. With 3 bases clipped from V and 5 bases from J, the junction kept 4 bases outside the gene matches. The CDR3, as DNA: TGTGCCAGCAGCCAGGACAGGCGAAGAAACACCATATATTTT. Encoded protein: CASSQDRRRNTIYF.

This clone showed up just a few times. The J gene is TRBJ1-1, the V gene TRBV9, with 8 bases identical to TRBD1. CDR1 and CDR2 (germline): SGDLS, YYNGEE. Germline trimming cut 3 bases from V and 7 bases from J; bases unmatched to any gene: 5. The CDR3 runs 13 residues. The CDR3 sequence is CASSDLQGGEAFF. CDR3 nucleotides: TGTGCCAGCAGCGACCTACAGGGGGGTGAAGCTTTCTTT.

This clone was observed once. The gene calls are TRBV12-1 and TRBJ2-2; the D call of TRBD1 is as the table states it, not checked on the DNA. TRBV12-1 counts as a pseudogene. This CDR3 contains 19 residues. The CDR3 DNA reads TGTGCCAGCAGCTTTCGGACAGACCCCGGGACCCTCATAGCCGGGGAGCTGTTTTTT. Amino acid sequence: CASSFRTDPGTLIAGELFF.

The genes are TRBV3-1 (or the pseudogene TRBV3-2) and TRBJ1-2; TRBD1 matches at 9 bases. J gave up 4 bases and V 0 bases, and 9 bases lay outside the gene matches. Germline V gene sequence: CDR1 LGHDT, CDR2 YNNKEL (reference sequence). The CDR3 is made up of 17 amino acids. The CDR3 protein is CASSQDSGTGNFYGYTF. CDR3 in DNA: TGTGCCAGCAGCCAAGATTCCGGGACAGGGAACTTCTATGGCTACACCTTC.

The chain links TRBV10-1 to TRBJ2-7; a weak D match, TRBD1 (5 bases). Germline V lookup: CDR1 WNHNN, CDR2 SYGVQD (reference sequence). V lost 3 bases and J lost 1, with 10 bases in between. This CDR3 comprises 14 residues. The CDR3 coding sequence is TGCGCCAGCAGTGATAGCAGGGATTCCTACGAGCAGTACTTC. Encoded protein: CASSDSRDSYEQYF.

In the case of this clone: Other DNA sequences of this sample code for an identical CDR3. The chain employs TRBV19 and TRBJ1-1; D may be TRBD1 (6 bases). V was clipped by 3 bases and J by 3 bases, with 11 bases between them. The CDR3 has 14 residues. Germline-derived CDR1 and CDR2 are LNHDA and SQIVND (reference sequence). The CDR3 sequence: CASSIGGGYTEAFF. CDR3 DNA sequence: TGTGCCAGTAGTATTGGAGGGGGGTACACTGAAGCTTTCTTT.

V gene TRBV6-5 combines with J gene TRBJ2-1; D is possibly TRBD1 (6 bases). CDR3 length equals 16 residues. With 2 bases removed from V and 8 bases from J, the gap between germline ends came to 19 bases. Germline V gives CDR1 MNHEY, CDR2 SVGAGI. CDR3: CASSYGGGSSKYEQFF. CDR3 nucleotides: TGTGCCAGCAGTTACGGGGGCGGATCCAGTAAATATGAGCAGTTCTTC.

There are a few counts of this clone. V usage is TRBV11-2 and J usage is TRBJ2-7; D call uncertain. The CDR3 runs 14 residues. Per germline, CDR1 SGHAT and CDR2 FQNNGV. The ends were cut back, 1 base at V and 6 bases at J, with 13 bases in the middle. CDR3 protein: CASSLVVAWGEQYF. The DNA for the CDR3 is TGTGCCAGCAGCTTAGTCGTAGCTTGGGGCGAGCAGTACTTC. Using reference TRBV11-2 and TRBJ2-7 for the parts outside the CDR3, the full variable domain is EAGVAQSPRYKIIEKRQSVAFWCNPISGHATLYWYQQILGQGPKLLIQFQNNGVVDDSQLPKDRFSAERLKGVDSTLKIQPAKLEDSAVYLCASSLVVAWGEQYFGPGTRLTVT.

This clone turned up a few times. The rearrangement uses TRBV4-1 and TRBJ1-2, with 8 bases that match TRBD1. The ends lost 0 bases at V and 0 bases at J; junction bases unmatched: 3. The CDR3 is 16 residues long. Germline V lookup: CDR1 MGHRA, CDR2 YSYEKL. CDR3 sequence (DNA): TGCGCCAGCAGCCAAGATCAGGGGGCCGCTAACTATGGCTACACCTTC. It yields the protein CASSQDQGAANYGYTF.

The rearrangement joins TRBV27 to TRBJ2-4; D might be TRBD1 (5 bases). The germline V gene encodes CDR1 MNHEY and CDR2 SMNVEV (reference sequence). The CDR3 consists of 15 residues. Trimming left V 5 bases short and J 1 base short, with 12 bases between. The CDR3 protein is CASSIWGTAKNIQYF. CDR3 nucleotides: TGTGCCAGCAGTATCTGGGGCACGGCCAAAAACATTCAGTACTTC.

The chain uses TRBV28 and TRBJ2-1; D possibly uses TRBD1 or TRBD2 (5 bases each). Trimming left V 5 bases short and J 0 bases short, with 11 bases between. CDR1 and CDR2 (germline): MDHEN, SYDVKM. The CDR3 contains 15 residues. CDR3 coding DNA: TGTGCCAGCAGTACCCGGGACGGCTCCTACAATGAGCAGTTCTTC. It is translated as CASSTRDGSYNEQFF.

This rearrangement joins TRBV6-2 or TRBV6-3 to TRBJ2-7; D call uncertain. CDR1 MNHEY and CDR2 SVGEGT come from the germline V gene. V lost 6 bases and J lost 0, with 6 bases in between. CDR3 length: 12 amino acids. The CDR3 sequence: CASSLNSYEQYF. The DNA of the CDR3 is TGTGCCAGCAGCCTCAACTCCTACGAGCAGTACTTC.

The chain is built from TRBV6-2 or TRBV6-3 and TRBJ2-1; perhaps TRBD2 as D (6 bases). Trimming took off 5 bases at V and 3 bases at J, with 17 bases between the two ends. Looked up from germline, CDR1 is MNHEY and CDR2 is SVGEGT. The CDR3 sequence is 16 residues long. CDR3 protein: CASSHYPGLNYNEQFF. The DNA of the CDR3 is TGTGCCAGCAGTCACTATCCGGGACTGAACTACAATGAGCAGTTCTTC.

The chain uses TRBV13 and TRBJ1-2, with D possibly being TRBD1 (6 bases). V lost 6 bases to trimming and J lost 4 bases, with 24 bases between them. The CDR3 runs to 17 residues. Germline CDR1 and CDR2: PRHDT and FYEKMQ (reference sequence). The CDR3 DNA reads TGTGCCAGCAGTTCTATTACCCCCAGAGAGGGGGGCTATGGCTACACCTTC. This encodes CASSSITPREGGYGYTF.

The CDR3 bases are TGCGCCAGCAGCCAAGGGCCAGCTTATAATTCACCCCTCCACTTT. Translation gives CASSQGPAYNSPLHF. The chain joins TRBV4-1 to TRBJ1-6; D gene ambiguous. The CDR3 length is 15 residues. CDR1 MGHRA and CDR2 YSYEKL come from the germline V gene. V gave up 1 base and J gave up 4 bases, with 8 bases separating them.

Written as DNA, the CDR3 is TGTGCCAGCAGCAAAGACGGGACTTATTATCAGCCCCAGCATTTT. Amino acids: CASSKDGTYYQPQHF. This chain joins TRBV21-1 and TRBJ1-5. TRBV21-1 is labeled a pseudogene. CDR3 size: 15 residues.

CDR3 DNA sequence: TGTGCCAGCCGGGGGGGGCAGCCTGGCTACACCTTC. Protein: CASRGGQPGYTF. The chain couples TRBV12-3 or TRBV12-4 to TRBJ1-2; TRBD1 might be the D (6 bases). The CDR3 is 12 residues long. Trimming removed 8 bases from V and 7 bases from J, with 14 bases in between.